The source of this TCR beta chain is a study of monozygotic twins with inflammatory bowel disease. With respect to this clonotype: Its antigen remains unknown.

The CDR3 has 16 residues. CDR1 is ENHRY and CDR2 is SYGVKD in the germline V gene. Findings and caveats of the study: IBD patients shared fewer clonotypes with other individuals than healthy twins, especially patients with disease activity signs. Ultimately, a single strong signal or clonotype associated with IBD was not supported.

The authors drew around 2.6 ml of blood from each donor. There were approximately 3,800 ng of total RNA used for each TCR library. TCRdb re-analyzed the 5' RACE reads; it lists each CDR3 protein once, without DNA. This listing includes hundreds of thousands of distinct CDR3 sequences. This sequence originates from a human donor with ulcerative colitis or Crohn's disease, or a healthy co-twin of an affected twin (not recorded which). V gene TRBV10-3 combines with J gene TRBJ2-7; TCRdb reports TRBD1, a call that lacks DNA to check it against. Sequencing was carried out using blood. The CDR3 sequence is CAISVTGEGRSYEQYF.